This TCR beta chain was captured by sequencing in a study of blood T cell repertoires in COVID-19. The V gene's germline CDR1 is SNHLY and CDR2 FYNNEI. The V gene end was trimmed by 5 bases and the J gene end by 9 bases; junction bases not matched to a gene: 6. This CDR3 is built from 15 residues. The assay was immunoSEQ multiplex PCR, and TCRdb's table has in-frame clones only and misses some. The sample consists of about 76,000 clones, roughly nine tenths of them appearing once. Only one count was recorded for this clone. The sample comprised peripheral blood. The clonotype originates from a man aged 50 to 59 with acute or convalescent COVID-19. The J gene is TRBJ2-1, the V gene TRBV2; 14 bases are shared with TRBD2. CDR3 loop: CASSRLAGGPGEQFF. CDR3 coding DNA: TGTGCCAGCAGTCGACTAGCGGGGGGGCCTGGTGAGCAGTTCTTC.